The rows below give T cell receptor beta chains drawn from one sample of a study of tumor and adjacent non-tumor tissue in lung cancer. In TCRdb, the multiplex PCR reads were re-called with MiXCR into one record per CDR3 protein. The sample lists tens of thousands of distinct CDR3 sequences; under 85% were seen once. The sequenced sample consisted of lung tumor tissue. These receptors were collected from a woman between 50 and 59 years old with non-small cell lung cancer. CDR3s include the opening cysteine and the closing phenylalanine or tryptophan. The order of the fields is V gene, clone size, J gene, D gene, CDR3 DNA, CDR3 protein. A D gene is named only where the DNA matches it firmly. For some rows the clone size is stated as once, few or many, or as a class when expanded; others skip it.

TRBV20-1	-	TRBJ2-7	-	TGCAGTGCTAGAAATATCTACGAGCAGTACTTC	CSARNIYEQYF
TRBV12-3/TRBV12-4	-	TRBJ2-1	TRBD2	TGTGCCAGCAGTTTCTGGGGGAGGGTATGGGGCTCCTACAATGAGCAGTTCTTC	CASSFWGRVWGSYNEQFF
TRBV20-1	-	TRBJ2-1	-	TGCAGTACACACTACAATGAGCAATTCTTC	CSTHYNEQFF
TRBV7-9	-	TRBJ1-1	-	TGTGCCAGCAGCTCCAGGGGACCCACTGAAGCTTTCTTT	CASSSRGPTEAFF
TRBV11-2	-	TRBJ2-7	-	TGTGCCGGCAGTTTAACGTGGGGGAGCTCTTACGAGCAGTACTTC	CAGSLTWGSSYEQYF
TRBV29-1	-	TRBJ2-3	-	TGCAGCTCCAGAGGAAACACAGATACGCAGTATTTT	CSSRGNTDTQYF
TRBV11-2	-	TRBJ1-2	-	TGTGCCAGCAGCTTAGAGCCGGACAGCAAGTATGGCTACACCTTT	CASSLEPDSKYGYTF
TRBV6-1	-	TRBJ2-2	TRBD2	TGTGCCACCAGTGAAGATCCCGGGAGGGTCACCGGGGAGCTGTTTTTC	CATSEDPGRVTGELFF
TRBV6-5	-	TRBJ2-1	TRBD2	TGTGCCAACAGTTACTCGGTTTGGGGAGTAGCGGGAGGTGAGCAGTTCTTC	CANSYSVWGVAGGEQFF
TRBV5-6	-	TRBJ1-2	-	TGTGCCAGCAGCTTGGTTCTCACCATTAACTATGGCTACACCTTC	CASSLVLTINYGYTF
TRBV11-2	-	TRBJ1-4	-	TGTACCAGCAACTTAGCAGGGATTAATGAAAAGCTGTATTTT	CTSNLAGINEKLYF
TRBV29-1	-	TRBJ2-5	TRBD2	TGCAGCGTGACGGGGGCTAGCGGGAGCTCACAAGAGACCCAGTACTTC	CSVTGASGSSQETQYF
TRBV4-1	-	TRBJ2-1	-	TGCGCCAGCAGCCAAGATACCGGGTTTAGCGGAGAGCTGTTCTTC	CASSQDTGFSGELFF
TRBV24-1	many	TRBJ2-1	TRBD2	TGTGCCACCAGTGACCCGGGACTAGCGAGTGAGCAGTTCTTC	CATSDPGLASEQFF
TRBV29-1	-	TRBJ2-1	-	TGCAGGGTTACCAGGGAGGCGGTCCCCTACAATGAGCAGTTCTTC	CRVTREAVPYNEQFF
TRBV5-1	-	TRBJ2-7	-	TGCGCCAGCAGCTTGATGCAGGGCTACGAGCAGTACTTC	CASSLMQGYEQYF
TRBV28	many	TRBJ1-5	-	TGTGCCAGCAGTTTAGCCCGACAGCCTGATAGCAATCAGCCCCAGCATTTT	CASSLARQPDSNQPQHF
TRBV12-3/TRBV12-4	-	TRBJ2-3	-	TGTGCCTCGGAGTGGTCCACAGTTACACAGTATTTT	CASEWSTVTQYF
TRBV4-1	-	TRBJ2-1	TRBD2	TGCGCCAGCAGCCAACTTAGCGGGAATGGTACCTACAATGAGCAGTTCTTC	CASSQLSGNGTYNEQFF
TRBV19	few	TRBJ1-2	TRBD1	TGTGCCAGTAGTTCGCGGGACAGGGTCGGCGGCTACACCTTC	CASSSRDRVGGYTF
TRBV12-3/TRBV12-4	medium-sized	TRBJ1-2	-	TGTGCCAGCAGTAATCTGGGCTATGGCTACACCTTC	CASSNLGYGYTF
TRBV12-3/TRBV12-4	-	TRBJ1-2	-	TGTACCAGCAGCTCAGGACTTGGCTACACCTTC	CTSSSGLGYTF
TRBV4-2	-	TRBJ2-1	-	TGTGCCAGCAGCCAAGGTTTTGGGATCACCCTTTACAATGAGCAGTTCTTC	CASSQGFGITLYNEQFF
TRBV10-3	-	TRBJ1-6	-	TGTGCCAACAGTGGAAGGATTACGAATAATTCACCCCTCCACTTT	CANSGRITNNSPLHF
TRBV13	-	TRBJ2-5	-	TGTGCTGGCAGCTTAAGTGGCGCATGGGGGGAGACCCAGTACTTC	CAGSLSGAWGETQYF
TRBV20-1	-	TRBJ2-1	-	TGCAGTGCTGAAAGGACTAGGGGGAGTGGTGAGCAGTTCTTC	CSAERTRGSGEQFF
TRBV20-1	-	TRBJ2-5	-	TGCAGTGCCAGGGGAGAGGGGAAGGAGACCCAGTACTTC	CSARGEGKETQYF
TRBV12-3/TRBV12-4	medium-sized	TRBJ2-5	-	TGTGCCAGCAGTTTCCCAGAGGGGAGGGAGACCCAGTACTTC	CASSFPEGRETQYF
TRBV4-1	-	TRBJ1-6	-	TGCGCCAGCAGCCAAGTAGTGGATAGGCAGCGGGATTCACCCCTCCACTTT	CASSQVVDRQRDSPLHF
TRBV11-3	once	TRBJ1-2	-	TGTGACACCAAGACGGGTTGCCAAGGCTACACCTTC	CDTKTGCQGYTF
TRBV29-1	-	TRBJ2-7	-	TGCACCGGCACGGACAGTTTCTACGAGCAGTACTTC	CTGTDSFYEQYF
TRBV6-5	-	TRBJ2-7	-	TGTGCCAGTATGGCGGTCCTCTCCGAGTACTACTTC	CASMAVLSEYYF
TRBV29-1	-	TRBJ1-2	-	TGCAGCGTTGGGCCCCCCGCGGGAAAAGGGGAGAAAGGATGGGGATACACCTTC	CSVGPPAGKGEKGWGYTF
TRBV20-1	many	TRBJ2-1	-	TGCAGTGCTAGTGTTAGCTCGGCCCGCAATGAGCAGTTCTTC	CSASVSSARNEQFF
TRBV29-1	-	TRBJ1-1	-	TGCATCGTGGTGACGGGGAACAATGAAGCTTTCTTT	CIVVTGNNEAFF
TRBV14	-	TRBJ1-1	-	TGTGCCAGTAGCCACAACAGGGCAGCCACCGAAACTTTCTTT	CASSHNRAATETFF
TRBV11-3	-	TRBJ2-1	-	TGTGCCAGAAGCTTCTCCGTTTACAATGGGCAGTTATTC	CARSFSVYNGQLF
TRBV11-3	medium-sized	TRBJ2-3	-	TGTGCCAGCAGCTTAACCGGCACAGATACGCAGTATTTT	CASSLTGTDTQYF
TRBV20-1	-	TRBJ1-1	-	TGCAGTACTAGTATGTGTGCAGGGTGGAACACTGAAGCTTTCTTT	CSTSMCAGWNTEAFF
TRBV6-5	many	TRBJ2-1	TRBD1	TGTGCCAGCAGTGACAGGGAATCCTACAATGAGCAGTTCTTC	CASSDRESYNEQFF
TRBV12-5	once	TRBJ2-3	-	TGTGCTATTGGCGACGGGAGTATCGATACGCAGTACTTT	CAIGDGSIDTQYF
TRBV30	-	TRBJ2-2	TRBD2	TGTGCCTGGATGGGGCGGACTAGCGGGATCTGTGACACCGGGGAGCTGTTTTTT	CAWMGRTSGICDTGELFF
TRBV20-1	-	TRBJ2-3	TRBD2	TGCAATGCTAAAAGGGCGGGAGGGATCACAGATACGCAGTATTTT	CNAKRAGGITDTQYF
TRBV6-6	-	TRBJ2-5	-	TGTGGCAGCAGTTTAGCACAGGAGACCCAGTACTTC	CGSSLAQETQYF
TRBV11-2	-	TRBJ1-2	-	TGTGGCAGCAGCTTAGGCCCCTCCGGTACAGCCTATGGCTACACATTC	CGSSLGPSGTAYGYTF
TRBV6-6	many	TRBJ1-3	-	-	CASSSSPEAAIYF
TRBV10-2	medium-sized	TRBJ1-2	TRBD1	TGCGCCAGCAGTGAGACAGGGGATGGCTACACCTTC	CASSETGDGYTF
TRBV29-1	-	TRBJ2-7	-	TGCAGCGTTGTGGGGCGGCGGGGTGCCGACGCCTACGAGCAGTACTTC	CSVVGRRGADAYEQYF
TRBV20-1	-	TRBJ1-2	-	TGCAGTGCTAGTTCACTGGGGATGTTCAGTGGCTACACCTTC	CSASSLGMFSGYTF
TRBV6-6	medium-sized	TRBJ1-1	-	TGTGCCAGCACCGTTTCCGAGAACACTGAAGCTTTCTTT	CASTVSENTEAFF
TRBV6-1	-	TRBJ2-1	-	TGTGCCAGCAGTGACCGAACGGGAGCGGCGGATGAGAAGTTCTTC	CASSDRTGAADEKFF
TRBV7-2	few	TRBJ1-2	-	TGTGCCAGCAGCTTAGGCCAGGTAGCGGACTATGGCTACACCTTC	CASSLGQVADYGYTF
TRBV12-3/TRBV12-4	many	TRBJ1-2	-	TGTGCCAGCAGTCTGGTCGGGCGGGTAACTGAGGGCTACACCTTC	CASSLVGRVTEGYTF
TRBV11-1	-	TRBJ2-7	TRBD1	TGTCCCAGCAGCCCTACAGGGGCGGCCTCCTACGAGCAGTACTTC	CPSSPTGAASYEQYF